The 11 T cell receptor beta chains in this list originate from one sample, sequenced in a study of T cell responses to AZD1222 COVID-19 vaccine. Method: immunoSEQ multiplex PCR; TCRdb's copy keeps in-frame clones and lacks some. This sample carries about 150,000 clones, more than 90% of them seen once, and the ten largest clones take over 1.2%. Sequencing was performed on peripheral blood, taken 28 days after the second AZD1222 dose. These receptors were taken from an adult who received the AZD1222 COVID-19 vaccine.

The CDR3 protein is CASNSGDSNQPQHF. CDR3 coding DNA: TGTGCCAGCAATTCAGGGGACAGCAATCAGCCCCAGCATTTT. The V call is TRBV2, the J call TRBJ1-5; D perhaps matches TRBD1 (6 bases). The CDR3 covers 14 residues. The V gene lost 7 bases and the J gene lost 1 base, with 11 bases spanning the gap. Germline V gene lookup returns CDR1 SNHLY and CDR2 FYNNEI. Drawing the rest from reference TRBV2 and TRBJ1-5, the complete variable domain is EPEVTQTPSHQVTQMGQEVILRCVPISNHLYFYWYRQILGQKVEFLVSFYNNEISEKSEIFDDQFSVERPDGSNFTLKIRSTKLEDSAMYFCASNSGDSNQPQHFGDGTRLSIL.

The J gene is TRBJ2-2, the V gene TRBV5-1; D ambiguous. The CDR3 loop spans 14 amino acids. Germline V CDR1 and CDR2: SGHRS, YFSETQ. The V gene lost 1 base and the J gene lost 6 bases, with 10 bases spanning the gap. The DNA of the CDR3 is TGCGCCAGCAGCTTGTCAGGAAATCCCGGGGAGCTGTTTTTT. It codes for CASSLSGNPGELFF.

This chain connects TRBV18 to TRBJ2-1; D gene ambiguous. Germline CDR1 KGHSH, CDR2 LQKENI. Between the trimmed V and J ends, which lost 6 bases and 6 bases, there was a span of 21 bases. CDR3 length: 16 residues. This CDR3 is CASSPRPIGPSNEQFF. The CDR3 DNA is TGTGCCAGCTCCCCCCGTCCGATAGGGCCTAGCAATGAGCAGTTCTTC.

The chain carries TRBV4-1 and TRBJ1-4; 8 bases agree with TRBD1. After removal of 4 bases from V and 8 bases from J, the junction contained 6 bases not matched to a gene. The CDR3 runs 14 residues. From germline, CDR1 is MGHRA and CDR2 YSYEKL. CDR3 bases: TGCGCCAGCAGCCTGACAGGGGTAGACGAAAAACTGTTTTTT. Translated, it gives CASSLTGVDEKLFF.

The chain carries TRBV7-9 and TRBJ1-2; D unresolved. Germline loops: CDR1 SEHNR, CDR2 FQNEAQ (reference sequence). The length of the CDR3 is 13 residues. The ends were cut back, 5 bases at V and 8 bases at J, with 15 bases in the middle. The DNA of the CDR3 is TGTGCCAGCAGCCTCTCGGCAGCGGAGGGCTACACCTTC. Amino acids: CASSLSAAEGYTF.

CDR3 DNA: TGTGCCAGTAGTATAGGGGCTTCAGAGCAGTTCTTC. This gives the protein CASSIGASEQFF. The rearrangement links TRBV19 to TRBJ2-1; no definite D call. The germline V gene encodes CDR1 LNHDA and CDR2 SQIVND (reference sequence). Trimming pared 1 base from V and 10 bases from J, leaving 8 bases between. CDR3 length: 12 residues.

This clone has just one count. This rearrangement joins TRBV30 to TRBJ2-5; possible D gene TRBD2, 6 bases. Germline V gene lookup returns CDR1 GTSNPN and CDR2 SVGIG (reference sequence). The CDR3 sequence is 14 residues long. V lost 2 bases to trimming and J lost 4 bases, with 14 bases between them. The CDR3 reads CAWSSDGGVETQYF. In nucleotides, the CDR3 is TGTGCCTGGAGTTCGGACGGAGGGGTAGAGACCCAGTACTTC.

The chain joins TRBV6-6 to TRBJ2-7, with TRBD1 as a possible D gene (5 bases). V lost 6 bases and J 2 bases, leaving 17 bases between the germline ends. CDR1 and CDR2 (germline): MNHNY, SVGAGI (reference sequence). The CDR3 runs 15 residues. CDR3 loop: CASSRAGIETYEQYF. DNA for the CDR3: TGTGCCAGCAGCAGAGCAGGGATCGAAACCTACGAGCAGTACTTC.

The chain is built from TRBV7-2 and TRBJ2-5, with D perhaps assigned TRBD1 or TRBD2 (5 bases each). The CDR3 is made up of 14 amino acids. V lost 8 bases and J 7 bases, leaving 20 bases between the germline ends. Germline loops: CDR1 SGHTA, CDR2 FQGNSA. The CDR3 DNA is TGTGCCAGCGCGAGATGGGGGACCCCCGGGACCCAGTACTTC. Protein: CASARWGTPGTQYF.

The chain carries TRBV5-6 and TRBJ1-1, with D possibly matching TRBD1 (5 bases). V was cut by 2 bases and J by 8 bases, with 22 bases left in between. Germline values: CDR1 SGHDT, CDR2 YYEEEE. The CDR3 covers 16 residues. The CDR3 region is CASSFRSGHLTPEAFF. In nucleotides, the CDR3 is TGTGCCAGCAGCTTTCGGAGTGGACATTTGACCCCCGAAGCTTTCTTT.

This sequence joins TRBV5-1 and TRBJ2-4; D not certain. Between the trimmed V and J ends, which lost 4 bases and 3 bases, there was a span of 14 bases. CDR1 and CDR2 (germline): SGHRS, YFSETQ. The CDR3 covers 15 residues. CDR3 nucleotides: TGCGCCAGCAGCCCCTGGGCCGGCGTCAAAAACATTCAGTACTTC. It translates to CASSPWAGVKNIQYF.